Below are 9 T cell receptor beta chains sequenced from a single sample in a study of T cell clones after liver transplantation. TCRdb keeps only in-frame clones here, not all; method: immunoSEQ multiplex PCR. The repertoire holds roughly 100,000 clones, with approximately 78% as singletons. This sample comprised CD4+ T cells from blood, obtained before liver transplant. These receptors were obtained from a human donor who received a liver transplant.

This clone was seen just once. This chain uses TRBV27 with TRBJ2-2, with D uncertain. Germline V gene sequence: CDR1 MNHEY, CDR2 SMNVEV (reference sequence). V lost 3 bases to trimming and J lost 4 bases, with 12 bases between them. The CDR3 contains 15 residues. Here the CDR3 DNA reads TGTGCCAGCAGTTTGTCACTAACTCTCACCGGGGAGCTGTTTTTT. Translating gives CASSLSLTLTGELFF.

V usage is TRBV10-3 and J usage is TRBJ2-7; possible D gene TRBD1, 7 bases. Between the trimmed V and J ends, which lost 3 bases and 5 bases, there was a span of 26 bases. Germline V gives CDR1 ENHRY, CDR2 SYGVKD. This CDR3 has 18 residues. CDR3 region: CAISDPWRGHPPRNEQYF. Written as DNA, the CDR3 is TGTGCCATCAGTGACCCGTGGAGGGGGCACCCACCCCGAAACGAGCAGTACTTC.

The chain uses TRBV5-1 and TRBJ2-1; 8 nucleotides align to TRBD1. There are 14 residues in the CDR3. Trimming cost V 7 bases and J 5 bases; bases outside gene matches: 8. Germline V gene lookup returns CDR1 SGHRS and CDR2 YFSETQ. The CDR3 coding sequence is TGCGCCAGCGGGGACAGGCTCCTAAACAATGAGCAGTTCTTC. Translation gives CASGDRLLNNEQFF.

This sequence joins TRBV15 and TRBJ1-2; no definite D call. Between the trimmed V and J ends, which lost 3 bases and 0 bases, there was a span of 11 bases. The germline V gene has CDR1 LNHNV and CDR2 YYDKDF (reference sequence). The length of the CDR3 is 15 residues. CDR3 protein: CATSRSGPSNYGYTF. DNA of the CDR3: TGTGCCACCAGCAGGTCCGGTCCCTCTAACTATGGCTACACCTTC.

The rearrangement links TRBV7-2 to TRBJ2-1; 12 bases fit TRBD2. The length of the CDR3 is 18 residues. J lost 3 bases, V lost 5 bases, and 11 bases had no gene match. Germline V gene sequence: CDR1 SGHTA, CDR2 FQGNSA. Written as DNA, the CDR3 is TGTGCCAGCAGCGCACGCCGAAGGACTAGCGGGGACTACAATGAGCAGTTCTTC. It encodes CASSARRRTSGDYNEQFF. The full variable domain, in which reference TRBV7-2 and TRBJ2-1 provide the parts outside the CDR3, is GAGVSQSPSNKVTEKGKDVELRCDPISGHTALYWYRQSLGQGLEFLIYFQGNSAPDKSGLPSDRFSAERTGGSVSTLTIQRTQQEDSAVYLCASSARRRTSGDYNEQFFGPGTRLTVL.

This rearrangement joins TRBV14 to TRBJ2-3; 8 bases agree with TRBD1. From germline, CDR1 is SGHDN and CDR2 FVKESK. V lost 1 base to trimming and J lost 3 bases; unmatched junction nucleotides: 3. CDR3 length: 15 amino acids. The CDR3 DNA follows: TGTGCCAGCAGCCAAGGGACAGGGTGGACAGATACGCAGTATTTT. Protein sequence: CASSQGTGWTDTQYF.

V gene TRBV28 combines with J gene TRBJ2-3, with TRBD2 matching over 8 bases. The CDR3 has 16 residues. CDR1 MDHEN and CDR2 SYDVKM come from the germline V gene. J gave up 4 bases and V 6 bases, and 12 bases lay outside the gene matches. This CDR3 reads CASRGLSGRRADTQYF. The CDR3 DNA is TGTGCCAGCAGAGGGCTAAGCGGGAGAAGGGCAGATACGCAGTATTTT.

This chain links TRBV4-1 with TRBJ1-4, with TRBD1 matching 10 bases. The CDR3 has 16 amino acids. Looked up from germline, CDR1 is MGHRA and CDR2 is YSYEKL. The V gene end was trimmed by 1 base and the J gene end by 3 bases; junction bases not matched to a gene: 2. The CDR3 sequence: CASSQGQGAANEKLFF. The CDR3 coding sequence is TGCGCCAGCAGCCAAGGACAGGGGGCAGCTAATGAAAAACTGTTTTTT.

The V gene is TRBV10-2, the J gene TRBJ2-2; TRBD2 agrees at 13 bases. The CDR3 loop spans 18 amino acids. The germline V gene has CDR1 WSHSY and CDR2 SAAADI. Trimming removed 6 bases from V and 4 bases from J; junction bases left unmatched: 11. This CDR3 is CASSAGLAGAVGTGELFF. The CDR3 nucleotides are TGCGCCAGCAGCGCCGGACTAGCGGGGGCGGTGGGCACCGGGGAGCTGTTTTTT.